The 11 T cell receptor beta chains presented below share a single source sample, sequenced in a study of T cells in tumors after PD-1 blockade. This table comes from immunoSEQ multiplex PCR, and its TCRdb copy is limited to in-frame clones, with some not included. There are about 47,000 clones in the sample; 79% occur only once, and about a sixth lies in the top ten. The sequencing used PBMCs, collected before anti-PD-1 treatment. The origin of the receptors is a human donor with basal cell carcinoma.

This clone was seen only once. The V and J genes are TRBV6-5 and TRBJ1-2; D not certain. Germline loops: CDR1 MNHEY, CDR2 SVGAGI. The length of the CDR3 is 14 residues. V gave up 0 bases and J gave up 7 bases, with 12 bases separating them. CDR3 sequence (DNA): TGTGCCAGCAGTTACTCGACGGCGGGTGGTGGCTACACCTTC. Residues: CASSYSTAGGGYTF.

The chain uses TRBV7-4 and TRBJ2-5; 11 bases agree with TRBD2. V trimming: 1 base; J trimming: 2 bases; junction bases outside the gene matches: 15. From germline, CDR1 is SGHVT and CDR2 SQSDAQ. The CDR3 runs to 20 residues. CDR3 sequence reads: CASSLVSWISGGDFQETQYF. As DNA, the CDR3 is TGTGCCAGCAGCTTAGTAAGTTGGATTAGCGGGGGGGATTTTCAAGAGACCCAGTACTTC. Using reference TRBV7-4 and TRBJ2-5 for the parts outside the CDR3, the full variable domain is GAGVSQSPRYKVAKRGRDVALRCDSISGHVTLYWYRQTLGQGSEVLTYSQSDAQRDKSGRPSGRFSAERPERSVSTLKIQRTEQGDSAVYLCASSLVSWISGGDFQETQYFGPGTRLLVL.

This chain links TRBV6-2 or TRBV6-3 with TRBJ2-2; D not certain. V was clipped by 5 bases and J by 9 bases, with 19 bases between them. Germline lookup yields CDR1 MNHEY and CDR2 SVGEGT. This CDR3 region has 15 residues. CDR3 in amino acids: CASSPHVSGDRELFF. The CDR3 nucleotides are TGTGCCAGCAGTCCACATGTCAGTGGGGATCGGGAGCTGTTTTTT.

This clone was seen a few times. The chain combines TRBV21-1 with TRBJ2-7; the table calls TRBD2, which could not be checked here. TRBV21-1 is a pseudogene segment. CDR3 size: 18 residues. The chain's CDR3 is CASSKLSSGREHSYEQYF. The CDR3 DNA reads TGTGCCAGCAGCAAATTATCCTCGGGGCGGGAGCATTCCTACGAGCAGTACTTC.

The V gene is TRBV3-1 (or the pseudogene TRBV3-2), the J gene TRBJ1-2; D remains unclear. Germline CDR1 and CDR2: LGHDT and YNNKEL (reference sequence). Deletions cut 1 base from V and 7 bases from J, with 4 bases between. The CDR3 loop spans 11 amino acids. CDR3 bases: TGTGCCAGCAGCCAAGGAGGTGGCTACACCTTC. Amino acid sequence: CASSQGGGYTF.

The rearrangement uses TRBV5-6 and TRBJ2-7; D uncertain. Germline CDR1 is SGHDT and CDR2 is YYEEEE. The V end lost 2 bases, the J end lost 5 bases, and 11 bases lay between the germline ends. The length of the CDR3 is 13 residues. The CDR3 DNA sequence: TGTGCCAGCAGCTTTCCCCCCTTCCACGAGCAGTACTTC. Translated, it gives CASSFPPFHEQYF.

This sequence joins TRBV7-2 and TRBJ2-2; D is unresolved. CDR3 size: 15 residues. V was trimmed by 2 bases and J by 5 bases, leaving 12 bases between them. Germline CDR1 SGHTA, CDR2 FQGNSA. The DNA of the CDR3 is TGTGCCAGCAGCTTAAATCCAGCCGGGACCGGGGAGCTGTTTTTT. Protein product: CASSLNPAGTGELFF.

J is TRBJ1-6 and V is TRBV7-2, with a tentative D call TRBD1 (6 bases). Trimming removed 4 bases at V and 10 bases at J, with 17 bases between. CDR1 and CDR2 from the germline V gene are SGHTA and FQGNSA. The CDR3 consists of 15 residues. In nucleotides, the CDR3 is TGTGCCAGCAGCTCCGACAGGCGAGGGGGGTCACCCCTCCACTTT. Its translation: CASSSDRRGGSPLHF.

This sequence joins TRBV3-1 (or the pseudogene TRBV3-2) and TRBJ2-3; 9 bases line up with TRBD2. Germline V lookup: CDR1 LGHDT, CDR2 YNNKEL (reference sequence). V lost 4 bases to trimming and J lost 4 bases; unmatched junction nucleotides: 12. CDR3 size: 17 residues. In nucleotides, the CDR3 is TGTGCCAGCAGCCCAGGCCTTCGCGGGGGGGCCTCAGATACGCAGTATTTT. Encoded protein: CASSPGLRGGASDTQYF.

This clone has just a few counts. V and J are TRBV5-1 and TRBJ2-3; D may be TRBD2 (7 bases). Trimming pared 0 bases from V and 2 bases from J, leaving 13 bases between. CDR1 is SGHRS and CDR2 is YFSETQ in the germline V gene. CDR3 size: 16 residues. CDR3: CASSLGLGGLTDTQYF. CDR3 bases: TGCGCCAGCAGCTTGGGACTGGGGGGGCTCACAGATACGCAGTATTTT.

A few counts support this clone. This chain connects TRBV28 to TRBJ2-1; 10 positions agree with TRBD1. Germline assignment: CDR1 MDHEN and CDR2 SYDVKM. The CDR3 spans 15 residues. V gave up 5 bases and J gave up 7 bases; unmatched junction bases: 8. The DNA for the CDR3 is TGTGCCAGCAGTCTAAGACAGGGGGCAAGTAATGAGCAGTTCTTC. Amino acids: CASSLRQGASNEQFF.